The 25 T cell receptor beta chains given below trace back to one sample, sequenced in a study of blood T cells in healthy people across ages. Together with a sample-barcoded 5' primer, a J-beta primer mix was included in a second PCR lasting roughly 7 to 11 cycles. TCRdb reprocessed the 5' RACE reads with MiXCR, giving one entry per CDR3 protein. The sample shows roughly 2 million distinct CDR3 sequences, 40% to 55% of them seen only once. The specimen was blood. The source is a woman between 35 and 50 years old in good health.

CDR3 bases: TGTGCCAGCAGAAGGAGGGGGGACCACGAGCAGTACTTC. This codes for CASRRRGDHEQYF. The J gene is TRBJ2-4, the V gene TRBV7-8, with D perhaps matching TRBD1 or TRBD2 (6 bases each). Matching the DNA end better, TRBJ2-7 makes the J call doubtful. CDR3 length: 13 amino acids. Looked up from germline, CDR1 is SGHVS and CDR2 is FQNEAQ.

V and J are TRBV7-2 and TRBJ2-1; D unresolved. CDR3 length: 14 amino acids. Trimming removed 3 bases from V and 5 bases from J, with 11 bases in between. Germline CDR1 SGHTA, CDR2 FQGNSA. The CDR3 region is CASSFESGNNEQFF. The DNA for the CDR3 is TGTGCCAGCAGCTTTGAATCGGGTAACAATGAGCAGTTCTTC.

The chain combines TRBV6-1 with TRBJ2-1; the D gene could be TRBD1 or TRBD2 (5 bases each). Looked up from germline, CDR1 is MNHNS and CDR2 is SASEGT. This CDR3 has 15 amino acids. Trimming took off 2 bases at V and 10 bases at J, with 18 bases between the two ends. In DNA, the CDR3 is TGTGCCAGCAGTGAACCGGGACGGCCTCCGGGAGAGCAGTTCTTC. Its translation: CASSEPGRPPGEQFF.

This clonotype has more than one count but fewer than ten. This chain connects TRBV3-1 to TRBJ2-7; D possibly corresponds to TRBD1 (5 bases). V lost 10 bases and J 0 bases, leaving 16 bases between the germline ends. Looked up from germline, CDR1 is LGHDT and CDR2 is YNNKEL (reference sequence). This CDR3 comprises 14 residues. The CDR3 is CATRRTYSSYEQYF. The CDR3 bases are TGTGCCACTAGACGGACATACAGCTCCTACGAGCAGTACTTC.

The rearrangement uses TRBV28 and TRBJ2-3; 8 nucleotides agree with TRBD2. Trimming cost V 6 bases and J 2 bases; bases outside gene matches: 13. Germline assignment: CDR1 MDHEN and CDR2 SYDVKM. CDR3 length equals 17 residues. CDR3 region: CASSPPNLAGPTDTQYF. CDR3 in DNA: TGTGCCAGCAGCCCTCCTAACCTAGCGGGTCCCACAGATACGCAGTATTTT.

The chain carries TRBV12-3 or TRBV12-4 and TRBJ1-2; 8 bases are shared with TRBD1. The CDR3 totals 14 residues. V gave up 4 bases and J gave up 7 bases; unmatched junction bases: 8. CDR3: CASSSAGTGFGYTF. DNA of the CDR3: TGTGCCAGCAGTTCCGCCGGGACAGGCTTTGGCTACACCTTC.

This chain links TRBV10-3 with TRBJ1-2, with 7 bases matching TRBD1. Germline lookup yields CDR1 ENHRY and CDR2 SYGVKD. The J segment lost 4 bases and the V segment lost 3 bases, leaving 5 bases of the junction unmatched. The CDR3 contains 14 residues. This CDR3 is CAISEAQGTYGYTF. The DNA of the CDR3 is TGTGCCATCAGTGAAGCACAGGGGACCTATGGCTACACCTTC.

The chain joins TRBV5-1 to TRBJ1-2; no clear D gene. This CDR3 comprises 17 residues. Germline values: CDR1 SGHRS, CDR2 YFSETQ. Trimming removed 0 bases from V and 6 bases from J, with 21 bases in between. CDR3: CASSLDLLARRDDGYTF. CDR3 DNA: TGCGCCAGCAGCTTGGATCTATTAGCCAGGCGGGATGATGGCTACACCTTC.

V gene TRBV7-9 combines with J gene TRBJ2-5, with D possibly being TRBD1 (6 bases). Germline loops: CDR1 SEHNR, CDR2 FQNEAQ (reference sequence). CDR3 length: 15 amino acids. Deletions cut 4 bases from V and 2 bases from J, with 14 bases between. CDR3 coding DNA: TGTGCCAGCAGCTCTCCCGTGGACAGTCAAGAGACCCAGTACTTC. Protein sequence: CASSSPVDSQETQYF.

This clonotype has only a few counts. The V and J genes are TRBV7-9 and TRBJ2-1; D is perhaps TRBD1 (6 bases). V lost 5 bases, J lost 8 bases, and 10 bases lay in between. The CDR3 runs 12 residues. CDR1 is SEHNR, CDR2 FQNEAQ, per germline (reference sequence). In DNA form, the CDR3 reads TGTGCCAGCAGCCGACAGGCCGATGAGCAGTTCTTC. This codes for CASSRQADEQFF.

This clonotype was observed a few times. The chain recombines TRBV27 with TRBJ2-5; 11 bases match TRBD2. The CDR3 covers 18 residues. CDR1 and CDR2 (germline): MNHEY, SMNVEV (reference sequence). V lost 3 bases, J lost 11 bases, and 20 bases stayed unmatched. This chain's CDR3 is CASSLGSGGAGTYNEQYF. The CDR3 nucleotides are TGTGCCAGCAGTTTGGGTAGCGGGGGGGCCGGGACCTACAATGAGCAGTACTTC.

The chain has TRBV4-2 and TRBJ2-1, with 8 bases lining up with TRBD2. The CDR3 is 15 residues long. Trimming cost V 4 bases and J 9 bases; bases outside gene matches: 11. The germline CDR1 and CDR2 sequences are LGHNA and YNFKEQ. The DNA for the CDR3 is TGTGCCAGCAGCCCTGGTAGCGGGGCCTCCCGTGAGCAGTTCTTC. Amino acids: CASSPGSGASREQFF.

This clonotype was seen a few times. V usage is TRBV21-1 and J usage is TRBJ2-7; the table's TRBD1 call for D was not verified on the DNA. TRBV21-1 counts as a pseudogene. The CDR3 loop spans 11 amino acids. CDR3 nucleotide sequence: TGTGCCAGCACCGGGGGATGTGAGCAGTACTTC. Translation gives CASTGGCEQYF.

V is TRBV7-2 and J is TRBJ2-1; TRBD2 matches 9 bases. Unmatched junction bases numbered 4, after V lost 0 bases and J lost 4 bases. Germline values: CDR1 SGHTA, CDR2 FQGNSA. The CDR3 sequence is 16 residues long. The CDR3 DNA follows: TGTGCCAGCAGCTTAGCGGCTAGCGGGGTTTACAATGAGCAGTTCTTC. Its translation: CASSLAASGVYNEQFF.

This clonotype was found a few times. The chain combines TRBV12-3 or TRBV12-4 with TRBJ1-2; 7 bases align to TRBD1. The ends lost 4 bases at V and 6 bases at J; junction bases unmatched: 8. The CDR3 totals 14 residues. For the CDR3, the DNA is TGTGCCAGCAGTTACCTAACAGGGGTGGATGGCTACACCTTC. Protein: CASSYLTGVDGYTF.

The chain couples TRBV7-9 to TRBJ1-1, with no clear D. CDR3 length equals 13 residues. Trimming cost V 5 bases and J 5 bases, with 12 bases left between them. Germline CDR1 and CDR2: SEHNR and FQNEAQ (reference sequence). In nucleotides, the CDR3 is TGTGCCAGCAGCCCCCACGCGGGTACTGAAGCTTTCTTT. Protein sequence: CASSPHAGTEAFF.

The chain's CDR3 is CASSYTQGQTEAFF. The DNA of the CDR3 is TGTGCCAGCAGTTACACGCAGGGTCAAACTGAAGCTTTCTTT. The chain couples TRBV6-5 to TRBJ1-1; a weak D match, TRBD1 (5 bases). The CDR3 extends over 14 amino acids. V lost 2 bases and J 5 bases, leaving 12 bases between the germline ends. The germline gives CDR1 MNHEY, CDR2 SVGAGI.

The chain has TRBV24-1 and TRBJ2-3; D may be TRBD1 (6 bases). The V end lost 5 bases, the J end lost 8 bases, and 10 bases lay between the germline ends. Per the germline V gene, CDR1 is KGHDR and CDR2 is SFDVKD. The CDR3 has 12 amino acids. As DNA, the CDR3 is TGTGCCACCAGTGCAGGGGCGGTTACGCAGTATTTT. It yields the protein CATSAGAVTQYF.

V and J are TRBV29-1 and TRBJ1-6, with D perhaps TRBD1 (5 bases). This CDR3 is 12 amino acids long. V gave up 6 bases and J gave up 4 bases, with 7 bases separating them. CDR1 is SQVTM, CDR2 ANQGSEA, per germline. CDR3 DNA sequence: TGCAGCGTGGGGGAGTATAATTCACCCCTCCACTTT. Translation: CSVGEYNSPLHF. Full variable domain (outside the CDR3, taken from reference TRBV29-1 and TRBJ1-6): SAVISQKPSRDICQRGTSLTIQCQVDSQVTMMFWYRQQPGQSLTLIATANQGSEATYESGFVIDKFPISRPNLTFSTLTVSNMSPEDSSIYLCSVGEYNSPLHFGNGTRLTVT.

The chain recombines TRBV7-2 with TRBJ2-4; possibly TRBD2 for D (6 bases). The CDR3 extends over 16 amino acids. Between the trimmed V and J ends, which lost 6 bases and 0 bases, there was a span of 15 bases. CDR1 is SGHTA and CDR2 is FQGNSA in the germline V gene. CDR3 bases: TGTGCCAGCAGTGATCCGGGCGGGGTAGCCAAAAACATTCAGTACTTC. The encoded protein is CASSDPGGVAKNIQYF. Complete variable domain (other parts from reference TRBV7-2 and TRBJ2-4): GAGVSQSPSNKVTEKGKDVELRCDPISGHTALYWYRQSLGQGLEFLIYFQGNSAPDKSGLPSDRFSAERTGGSVSTLTIQRTQQEDSAVYLCASSDPGGVAKNIQYFGAGTRLSVL.

The rearrangement joins TRBV20-1 to TRBJ2-5; 12 bases fit TRBD2. The CDR3 runs 16 residues. Germline V gene data show CDR1 as DFQATT and CDR2 as SNEGSKA (reference sequence). Losses at the gene ends were 0 bases for V and 5 bases for J; bases not matched to a gene: 7. The CDR3 is CSARDASGGALETQYF. As DNA, the CDR3 is TGCAGTGCTAGAGATGCTAGCGGGGGGGCCCTGGAGACCCAGTACTTC.

This clonotype showed up just once. The genes are TRBV7-9 and TRBJ2-7; 8 bases are a match to TRBD1. After removal of 6 bases from V and 2 bases from J, the junction contained 12 bases not matched to a gene. The germline V gene encodes CDR1 SEHNR and CDR2 FQNEAQ (reference sequence). The CDR3 extends over 16 amino acids. The chain's CDR3 is CASSFADWTGTYEQYF. The CDR3 nucleotides read TGTGCCAGCAGTTTCGCTGACTGGACAGGGACCTACGAGCAGTACTTC.

The chain combines TRBV6-1 with TRBJ1-5; D gene unclear. CDR1 MNHNS and CDR2 SASEGT come from the germline V gene. The CDR3 spans 13 residues. The V gene lost 7 bases and the J gene lost 0 bases, with 7 bases spanning the gap. This CDR3 reads CASTWVSNQPQHF. The CDR3 bases are TGTGCCAGCACTTGGGTTAGCAATCAGCCCCAGCATTTT.

In its sample, this clonotype was seen a few times. The chain combines TRBV4-3 with TRBJ1-6; a weak D match, TRBD1 (5 bases). The V end lost 0 bases, the J end lost 4 bases, and 7 bases lay between the germline ends. The CDR3 covers 15 residues. CDR1 LGHNA and CDR2 YSLEER come from the germline V gene. In DNA, the CDR3 is TGCGCCAGCAGCCAAGACCAGGGATATAATTCACCCCTCCACTTT. Protein sequence: CASSQDQGYNSPLHF.

For the CDR3, the DNA is TGCGCCAGCAGCTTGGGGACAGGGCCCCCTGAAGCTTTCTTT. This codes for CASSLGTGPPEAFF. This chain connects TRBV5-1 to TRBJ1-1; 8 bases align to TRBD1. The CDR3 is 14 amino acids. The V gene's germline CDR1 is SGHRS and CDR2 YFSETQ. The V and J ends lost 0 bases and 6 bases, in that order; junction bases with no gene match: 4.